The 26 T cell receptor beta chains below were found in one sample sequenced in a study of metastatic and nonmetastatic thyroid tumors. Ahead of thyroid surgery, no patient had received treatment of any kind. MiXCR was used by TCRdb to re-call the PCR reads. The sample contains roughly 93,000 clones, about 12% of which appear only once. The specimen sequenced was blood. All receptors derive from a female donor with papillary thyroid cancer or a benign thyroid nodule (not recorded which). Some clones in this sample may be carry-over from other donors' samples.

This clone occurred a few times. This rearrangement joins TRBV6-1 to TRBJ1-2, with D possibly being TRBD1 (6 bases). The CDR3 runs 15 residues. V lost 11 bases and J lost 1, with 20 bases in between. Looked up from germline, CDR1 is MNHNS and CDR2 is SASEGT. DNA of the CDR3: TGTGCCGGAAACAGGGACGGGATACTTAACTATGGCTACACCTTC. It is translated as CAGNRDGILNYGYTF.

Many counts were recorded for this clone. The chain links TRBV5-1 to TRBJ2-7; no definite D call. Germline V gene sequence: CDR1 SGHRS, CDR2 YFSETQ. The CDR3 has 12 amino acids. V was clipped by 4 bases and J by 5 bases, with 10 bases between them. The chain's CDR3 is CASSLQNNEQYF. CDR3 DNA: TGCGCCAGCAGCCTACAGAACAACGAGCAGTACTTC.

This clone was seen a few times. One junction end disagrees with the germline gene, perhaps due to a read error. DNA for the CDR3: TGCGCCAGCAGCTTAGGGGGGGCAGGAGCCAACGTCCTGGCTTTC. It specifies CASSLGGAGANVLAF. This chain connects TRBV5-1 to TRBJ2-6; possibly TRBD2 for D (7 bases). The CDR3 length is 15 residues. In germline, CDR1 is SGHRS, CDR2 YFSETQ.

This clone occurred many times. The chain recombines TRBV11-1 with TRBJ2-5, with D perhaps TRBD2 (5 bases). CDR3 size: 12 residues. CDR1 is SGHAT, CDR2 FQDESV, per germline (reference sequence). Trimming removed 5 bases at V and 5 bases at J, with 9 bases between. CDR3 DNA: TGTGCCAGCAGCCTCGGGGTGGAGACCCAGTACTTC. It is translated as CASSLGVETQYF.

The table lists this clone with a count of one. V and J are TRBV28 and TRBJ1-1, with D possibly being TRBD1 (6 bases). Germline V gene lookup returns CDR1 MDHEN and CDR2 SYDVKM. V lost 4 bases and J 10 bases, leaving 19 bases between the germline ends. The length of the CDR3 is 14 residues. The CDR3 sequence is CASSSLIRGLRAFF. CDR3 DNA sequence: TGTGCCAGCAGTTCCCTTATTAGGGGGTTAAGAGCTTTCTTT.

This clone has ten or more counts. The J gene is TRBJ2-1, the V gene TRBV4-2, with TRBD1 as a possible D gene (5 bases). This CDR3 region has 16 residues. The germline V gene has CDR1 LGHNA and CDR2 YNFKEQ. V lost 0 bases, J lost 3 bases, and 12 bases lay in between. The CDR3 DNA sequence: TGTGCCAGCAGCCAAGATGGAGAAGGGGACTACAATGAGCAGTTCTTC. It encodes CASSQDGEGDYNEQFF.

This clone has a count of ten or more. The rearrangement uses TRBV30 and TRBJ1-4; D might be TRBD1 (5 bases). The CDR3 length is 18 residues. The V end was cut by 3 bases, the J end by 0 bases, with 20 bases between. The germline CDR1 and CDR2 sequences are GTSNPN and SVGIG (reference sequence). CDR3: CAWSRGETAFSTNEKLFF. The DNA of the CDR3 is TGTGCCTGGAGCAGAGGGGAGACAGCCTTTTCAACTAATGAAAAACTGTTTTTT.

A remark on this clone: This sequence may be a read error, since a much larger clone differs from it by one base. The same CDR3 arises from other DNA sequences in this sample as well. This chain links TRBV20-1 with TRBJ2-3; D possibly corresponds to TRBD1 (6 bases). Per germline, CDR1 DFQATT and CDR2 SNEGSKA (reference sequence). The CDR3 is made up of 15 amino acids. The DNA for the CDR3 is TGCAGTGCAAAACAGGGTGGCGGTAGCACAGACACGCAGTATTTT. It specifies CSAKQGGGSTDTQYF.

This clone was seen at least ten times. The J gene is TRBJ2-7, the V gene TRBV13; D might be TRBD1 or TRBD2, each matching 5 bases. This CDR3 has 14 residues. Between the trimmed V and J ends, which lost 0 bases and 4 bases, there was a span of 10 bases. Germline loops: CDR1 PRHDT, CDR2 FYEKMQ (reference sequence). This CDR3 reads CASSLGRWGYEQYF. CDR3 sequence (DNA): TGTGCCAGCAGCTTAGGCCGTTGGGGGTACGAGCAGTACTTC.

This clone came up many times. The gene calls are TRBV4-2 and TRBJ2-2, with no clear D. Trimming took off 1 base at V and 5 bases at J, with 5 bases between the two ends. This CDR3 comprises 13 residues. Germline CDR1 reads LGHNA; CDR2 reads YNFKEQ. In DNA, the CDR3 is TGTGCCAGCAGCCAAGGAGAAACCGGGGAGCTGTTTTTT. Its translation: CASSQGETGELFF.

This clone was recorded at least ten times. A much bigger clone sits one base away, suggesting this may be a read error. This likely comes from a read error, as the CDR3 has no conserved phenylalanine or tryptophan at its end. The rearrangement joins TRBV4-3 to TRBJ2-7; a possible D gene is TRBD2 (6 bases). V was clipped by 1 base and J by 2 bases, with 12 bases between them. The CDR3 is 15 residues long. The germline gives CDR1 LGHNA, CDR2 YSLEER. In nucleotides, the CDR3 is TGCGCCAGCAGCCAAGGACTAGAAGCGACCTACGAGCAGTACCTC. Translated, it gives CASSQGLEATYEQYL.

This clone was counted at least ten times. The chain has TRBV4-3 and TRBJ1-2; 8 bases match TRBD1. This CDR3 is 19 amino acids long. V lost 2 bases to trimming and J lost 4 bases; unmatched junction nucleotides: 18. Germline V gene lookup returns CDR1 LGHNA and CDR2 YSLEER. This CDR3 is CASSQFVLPGQGSLYGYTF. The CDR3 nucleotides read TGCGCCAGCAGCCAATTCGTTCTTCCTGGACAGGGATCTCTCTATGGCTACACCTTC.

Regarding this clone: The junction departs from germline at one end; a sequencing error may be responsible. The J gene is TRBJ1-5, the V gene TRBV19; D unclear. This CDR3 has 16 residues. Germline-derived CDR1 and CDR2 are LNHDA and SQIVND (reference sequence). DNA of the CDR3: TGTGCCAGTAGTTCGGGGAACCCAGGCACCGATCAGCCCAAGCATTTT. It specifies CASSSGNPGTDQPKHF.

In this sample, this clone turned up many times. The rearrangement joins TRBV18 to TRBJ1-5; D ambiguous. This CDR3 has 16 residues. The ends were cut back, 1 base at V and 2 bases at J, with 12 bases in the middle. The germline V gene has CDR1 KGHSH and CDR2 LQKENI. CDR3 loop: CASSPQSFNGNQPQHF. The CDR3 nucleotides read TGTGCCAGCTCACCACAATCTTTTAATGGCAATCAGCCCCAGCATTTT.

This clone was detected many times. V gene TRBV5-1 combines with J gene TRBJ2-1; maybe TRBD2 (5 bases). The CDR3 consists of 18 residues. CDR1 is SGHRS and CDR2 is YFSETQ in the germline V gene. V lost 6 bases and J 0 bases, leaving 22 bases between the germline ends. The CDR3 nucleotides read TGCGCCAGCATCAGAGCGGTCCTAACTCCTGACTCCTACAATGAGCAGTTCTTC. It is translated as CASIRAVLTPDSYNEQFF.

The rearrangement joins TRBV19 to TRBJ1-1; D is undetermined. Between the trimmed V and J ends, which lost 2 bases and 0 bases, there was a span of 19 bases. The CDR3 length is 18 residues. Per germline, CDR1 LNHDA and CDR2 SQIVND (reference sequence). The CDR3 loop reads CASSIRIVSGLLNTEAFF. In DNA, the CDR3 is TGTGCCAGTAGTATACGTATCGTGTCAGGTCTACTGAACACTGAAGCTTTCTTT.

A few counts support this clone. A junction end diverges from the germline sequence, so it may reflect a read error. The chain employs TRBV6-2 or TRBV6-3 and TRBJ2-7, with 11 bases matching TRBD2. Germline assignment: CDR1 MNHEY and CDR2 SVGEGT. The CDR3 is 15 residues long. The CDR3 DNA reads TGTTCCAGCAGTCAACTAGCGGGAGCATCCTACGAGCAGTACTTT. Amino acids: CSSSQLAGASYEQYF.

At least ten counts were recorded for this clone. CDR3 in amino acids: CASSESSGLRSYNEQFF. The CDR3 DNA reads as TGTGCCAGCAGCGAATCTAGCGGGCTACGGTCCTACAATGAGCAGTTCTTC. This chain connects TRBV5-6 to TRBJ2-1; 8 bases are a match to TRBD2. The CDR3 sequence is 17 residues long. J was trimmed by 1 base and V by 4 bases; bases with no gene match: 10. Germline V gives CDR1 SGHDT, CDR2 YYEEEE.

This clone has at least ten counts. The CDR3 reads CASSLGYDTEAFF. In DNA, the CDR3 is TGTGCCAGCAGTTTGGGTTATGACACTGAAGCTTTCTTT. The V and J genes are TRBV27 and TRBJ1-1; no firm D call. The CDR3 sequence is 13 residues long. The ends were cut back, 3 bases at V and 3 bases at J, with 8 bases in the middle. In germline, CDR1 is MNHEY, CDR2 SMNVEV (reference sequence).

This clone has ten or more counts. The CDR3 sequence: CSASRGGQPQHF. The CDR3 nucleotides are TGCAGTGCATCCAGAGGGGGTCAGCCCCAGCATTTT. The rearrangement joins TRBV20-1 to TRBJ1-5; possibly TRBD1 for D (6 bases). Trimming left V 6 bases short and J 6 bases short, with 12 bases between. CDR3 size: 12 residues. The germline V gene encodes CDR1 DFQATT and CDR2 SNEGSKA (reference sequence).

This clone was seen ten or more times. The rearrangement uses TRBV7-9 and TRBJ1-2; TRBD1 might be the D (6 bases). V dropped 6 bases and J dropped 6 bases, with 14 bases sitting between them. Germline V gene lookup returns CDR1 SEHNR and CDR2 FQNEAQ (reference sequence). The CDR3 runs to 13 residues. The CDR3 DNA is TGTGCCAGCAGTTTTCCATCAGGGGATGGCTACACCTTC. It specifies CASSFPSGDGYTF.

The table lists this clone with many counts. This sequence joins TRBV15 and TRBJ1-1; the match to TRBD1 covers 10 bases. There are 15 residues in the CDR3. Looked up from germline, CDR1 is LNHNV and CDR2 is YYDKDF (reference sequence). J gave up 5 bases and V 1 base, and 4 bases lay outside the gene matches. DNA of the CDR3: TGTGCCACCAGCAGAGGCGGACAGGGGGAGACTGAAGCTTTCTTT. Its translation is CATSRGGQGETEAFF.

This clone has at least ten counts. The rearrangement joins TRBV6-2 or TRBV6-3 to TRBJ1-1; 8 positions agree with TRBD1. The germline V gene encodes CDR1 MNHEY and CDR2 SVGEGT. The ends lost 6 bases at V and 5 bases at J; junction bases unmatched: 14. The CDR3 spans 16 residues. CDR3 sequence (DNA): TGTGCCAGCAGCAACACCGGGACAGGTCCGTGGACTGAAGCTTTCTTT. Residues: CASSNTGTGPWTEAFF.

This clone was seen many times. The V and J genes are TRBV27 and TRBJ1-1; D gene uncertain. The V end lost 3 bases, the J end lost 4 bases, and 9 bases lay between the germline ends. Germline V gene lookup returns CDR1 MNHEY and CDR2 SMNVEV (reference sequence). The CDR3 is 13 residues long. The DNA of the CDR3 is TGTGCCAGCAGTTTTACCCGCAGCACTGAAGCTTTCTTT. Translated, it gives CASSFTRSTEAFF.

This clone was seen ten or more times. The chain couples TRBV5-1 to TRBJ1-6; 7 bases align to TRBD1. The CDR3 is 14 amino acids. V lost 4 bases, J lost 7 bases, and 5 bases stayed unmatched. Germline V lookup: CDR1 SGHRS, CDR2 YFSETQ. The CDR3 loop is CASSMTGHNSPLHF. In nucleotides, the CDR3 is TGCGCCAGCAGCATGACAGGGCACAATTCACCCCTCCACTTT.

This clone was seen many times. The chain joins TRBV20-1 to TRBJ1-1; D is ambiguous. Germline assignment: CDR1 DFQATT and CDR2 SNEGSKA (reference sequence). Trimming left V 3 bases short and J 7 bases short, with 18 bases between. The CDR3 has 14 residues. The CDR3 coding sequence is TGCAGTGCTAGGCCCTCGGCGGGTAGAGGTGAAGCTTTCTTT. Translated: CSARPSAGRGEAFF.